This T cell receptor beta chain was profiled in a study of blood T cell repertoires in COVID-19. As for the study in general: COVID-19 samples from acute and convalescent phases originated in the United States, Italy and Spain. The analysed material was cDNA or gDNA that came from T cells, B-cell-depleted T cells, or PBMCs.

The repertoire was sequenced with immunoSEQ multiplex PCR; TCRdb's copy has only in-frame clones and lacks some. Here the sample spans 150,000 to 200,000 clones, 80% to 85% being singletons. Per the germline V gene, CDR1 is KGHSH and CDR2 is LQKENI. The V segment lost 5 bases and the J segment 1 base; nucleotides outside the gene matches: 6. This CDR3 contains 15 residues. This receptor was taken from a human donor with acute or convalescent COVID-19. The donor label of this sample is uncertain. The chain carries TRBV18 and TRBJ1-1; 8 bases agree with TRBD1. Material: peripheral blood. CDR3 nucleotide sequence: TGTGCCAGCTCATCCGGACAGGGAGGGAACACTGAAGCTTTCTTT. This encodes CASSSGQGGNTEAFF.